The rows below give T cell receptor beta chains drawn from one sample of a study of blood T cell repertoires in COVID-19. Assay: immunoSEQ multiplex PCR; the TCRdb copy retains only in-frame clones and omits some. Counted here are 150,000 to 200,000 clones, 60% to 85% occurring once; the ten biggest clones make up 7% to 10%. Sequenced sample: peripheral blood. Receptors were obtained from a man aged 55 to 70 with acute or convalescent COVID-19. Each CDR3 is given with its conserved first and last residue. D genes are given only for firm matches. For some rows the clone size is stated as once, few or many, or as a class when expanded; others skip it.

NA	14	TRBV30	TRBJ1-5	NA	CAWKGMTDNQPQHF	TGTGCCTGGAAGGGGATGACAGACAATCAGCCCCAGCATTTT
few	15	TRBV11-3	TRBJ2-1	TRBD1	CASSSRDRDYNEQFF	TGTGCCAGCAGCTCCCGGGACAGGGACTACAATGAGCAGTTCTTC
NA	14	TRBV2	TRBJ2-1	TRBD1	CASIFQGAANEQFF	TGTGCCAGCATTTTTCAGGGGGCGGCGAATGAGCAGTTCTTC
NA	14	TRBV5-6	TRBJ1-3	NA	CASTEGFSGNTIYF	TGTGCCAGCACCGAGGGTTTCTCTGGAAACACCATATATTTT
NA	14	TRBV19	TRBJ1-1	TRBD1	CASSSTGTFLRAFF	TGTGCCAGTAGTTCGACAGGGACTTTCTTGAGAGCTTTCTTT
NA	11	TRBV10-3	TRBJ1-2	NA	CAGLSNYGYTF	TGTGCCGGACTTTCTAACTATGGCTACACCTTC
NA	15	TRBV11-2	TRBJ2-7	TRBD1	CASSLVGDRSYEQYF	TGTGCCAGCAGCTTAGTTGGGGACAGATCCTACGAGCAGTACTTC
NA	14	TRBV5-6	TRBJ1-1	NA	CASSLITQNTEAFF	TGTGCCAGCAGCTTGATAACACAGAACACTGAAGCTTTCTTT
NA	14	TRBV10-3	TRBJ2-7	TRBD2	CAISGTSGSYEQYF	TGTGCCATCAGTGGGACTAGCGGATCCTACGAGCAGTACTTC
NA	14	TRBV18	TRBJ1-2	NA	CASSSQAINYGYTF	TGTGCCAGCTCATCCCAGGCGATTAACTATGGCTACACCTTC
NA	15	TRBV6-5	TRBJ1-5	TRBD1	CASSLTGWGNQPQHF	TGTGCCAGCAGTTTGACAGGGTGGGGCAATCAGCCCCAGCATTTT
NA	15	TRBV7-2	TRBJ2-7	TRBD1	CASSLTGTAAYEQYF	TGTGCCAGCAGCCTTACCGGGACAGCCGCCTACGAGCAGTACTTC
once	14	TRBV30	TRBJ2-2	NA	CAYRQLRGTGELFF	TGTGCCTACCGACAGCTTCGAGGCACCGGGGAGCTGTTTTTT
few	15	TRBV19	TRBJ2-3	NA	CASSIGGLSTDTQYF	TGTGCCAGTAGTATAGGGGGGCTTAGCACAGATACGCAGTATTTT
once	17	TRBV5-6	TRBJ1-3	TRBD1	CASKGDRNNYSGNTIYF	TGTGCCAGCAAGGGGGACAGAAACAATTACTCTGGAAACACCATATATTTT
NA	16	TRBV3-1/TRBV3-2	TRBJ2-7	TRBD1	CASSQERDSLGYEQYF	TGTGCCAGCAGCCAAGAAAGGGACAGCCTAGGGTACGAGCAGTACTTC
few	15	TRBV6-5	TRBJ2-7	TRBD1	CASNSGTGSSYEQYF	TGTGCCAGCAACTCCGGGACAGGGAGCTCCTACGAGCAGTACTTC
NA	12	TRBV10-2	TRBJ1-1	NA	CASSEPTGGPLF	TGCGCCAGCAGTGAGCCCACTGGTGGGCCTCTCTTT
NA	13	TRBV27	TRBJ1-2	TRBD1	CASRRQGSYGYTF	TGTGCCAGCAGACGACAGGGCTCCTATGGCTACACCTTC
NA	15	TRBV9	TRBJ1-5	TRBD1	CASTERTGGDQPQHF	TGTGCCAGCACCGAAAGAACAGGGGGCGATCAGCCCCAGCATTTT
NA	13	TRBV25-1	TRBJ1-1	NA	CGAGGTMNTEAFF	TGTGGGGCGGGGGGGACTATGAACACTGAAGCTTTCTTT
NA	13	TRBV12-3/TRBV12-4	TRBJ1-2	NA	CASSNRVAHGYTF	TGTGCCAGCAGCAACAGGGTGGCTCATGGCTACACCTTC
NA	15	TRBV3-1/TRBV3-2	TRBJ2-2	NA	CASSPRTGGFGELFF	TGTGCCAGCAGCCCCAGGACTGGCGGATTCGGGGAGCTGTTTTTT
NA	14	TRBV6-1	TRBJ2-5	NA	CASSEVGRAETQYF	TGTGCCAGCAGTGAAGTGGGCAGGGCAGAGACCCAGTACTTC
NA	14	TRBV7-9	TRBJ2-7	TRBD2	CASRDSGGTYEQYF	TGTGCCAGCAGAGACAGCGGGGGGACCTACGAGCAGTACTTC
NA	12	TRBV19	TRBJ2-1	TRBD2	CASSIGGSEQFF	TGTGCCAGTAGTATCGGGGGGAGTGAGCAGTTCTTC
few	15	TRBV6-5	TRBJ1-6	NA	CASSLTQGSNSPLHF	TGTGCCAGCAGTTTAACCCAGGGAAGTAATTCACCCCTCCACTTT
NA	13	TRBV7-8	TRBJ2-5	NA	CASSPLVQETQYF	TGTGCCAGCTCCCCCCTAGTCCAAGAGACCCAGTACTTC
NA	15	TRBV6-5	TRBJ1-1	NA	CASSYSSGWNTEAFF	TGTGCCAGCAGTTACTCGTCAGGGTGGAACACTGAAGCTTTCTTT
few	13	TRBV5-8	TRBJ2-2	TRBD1	CASSLQGAGELFF	TGTGCCAGCAGCTTACAGGGGGCCGGGGAGCTGTTTTTT
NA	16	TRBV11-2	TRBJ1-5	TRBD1	CASSYGQGASNQPQHF	TGTGCCAGCAGCTACGGACAGGGGGCGAGCAATCAGCCCCAGCATTTT
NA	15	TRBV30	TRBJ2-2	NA	CAWRLGALNTGELFF	TGTGCCTGGAGGCTGGGGGCCCTGAACACCGGGGAGCTGTTTTTT
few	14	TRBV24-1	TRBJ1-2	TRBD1	CATSDLDRGDGYTF	TGTGCCACCAGTGACCTGGACAGGGGAGATGGCTACACCTTC
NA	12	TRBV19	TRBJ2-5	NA	CASSIGRETQYF	TGTGCCAGTAGTATAGGGCGGGAGACCCAGTACTTC
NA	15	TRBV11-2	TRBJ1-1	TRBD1	CASSRRTGGSMEAFF	TGTGCCAGCAGCCGCCGGACAGGGGGCTCGATGGAAGCTTTCTTT